This T cell receptor (beta chain) was sequenced during a study of cytotoxic CD8 clonotypes in ibrutinib-treated CLL. About the research overall: Patients: roughly ten relapsed/refractory, 15 treatment-naive, about 18 IGHV unmutated. Response sampling took place at median about 12 months of treatment, range 6 to 36. Overall study results and limits: Once treatment began, public clonotypes, which were uncommon, contracted or stayed stable.

Assay used: immunoSEQ multiplex PCR; TCRdb lists only in-frame clones, some missing. Among 200,000 to 250,000 clones listed, around 75% were seen once. As to this clone: The antigen is unknown.

CDR1 is KGHSH and CDR2 is LQKENI in the germline V gene. This CDR3 spans 15 amino acids. Trimming cost V 5 bases and J 7 bases; bases outside gene matches: 9. The sequence was obtained from a human donor with chronic lymphocytic leukemia. The input for sequencing was PBMCs, taken after 12 months of ibrutinib treatment. The rearrangement joins TRBV18 to TRBJ2-2; TRBD1 agrees at 8 bases. The CDR3 DNA sequence: TGTGCCAGCTCAACTCGGACAGGGAGGAGCGGGGAGCTGTTTTTT. Encoded protein: CASSTRTGRSGELFF.